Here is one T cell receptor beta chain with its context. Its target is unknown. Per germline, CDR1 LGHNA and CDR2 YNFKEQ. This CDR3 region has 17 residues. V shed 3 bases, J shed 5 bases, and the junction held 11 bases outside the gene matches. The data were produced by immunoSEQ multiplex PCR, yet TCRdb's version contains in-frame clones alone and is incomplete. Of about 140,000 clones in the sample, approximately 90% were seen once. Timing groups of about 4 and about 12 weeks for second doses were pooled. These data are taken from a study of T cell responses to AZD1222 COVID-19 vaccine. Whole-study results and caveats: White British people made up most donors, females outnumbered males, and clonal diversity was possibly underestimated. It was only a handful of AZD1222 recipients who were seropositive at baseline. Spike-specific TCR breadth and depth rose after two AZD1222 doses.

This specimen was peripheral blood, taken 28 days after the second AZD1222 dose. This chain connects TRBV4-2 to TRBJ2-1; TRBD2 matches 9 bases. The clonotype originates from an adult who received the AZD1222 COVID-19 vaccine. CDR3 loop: CASSQPLAGLKNNEQFF. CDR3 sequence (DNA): TGTGCCAGCAGCCAGCCTCTAGCGGGATTAAAGAACAATGAGCAGTTCTTC.